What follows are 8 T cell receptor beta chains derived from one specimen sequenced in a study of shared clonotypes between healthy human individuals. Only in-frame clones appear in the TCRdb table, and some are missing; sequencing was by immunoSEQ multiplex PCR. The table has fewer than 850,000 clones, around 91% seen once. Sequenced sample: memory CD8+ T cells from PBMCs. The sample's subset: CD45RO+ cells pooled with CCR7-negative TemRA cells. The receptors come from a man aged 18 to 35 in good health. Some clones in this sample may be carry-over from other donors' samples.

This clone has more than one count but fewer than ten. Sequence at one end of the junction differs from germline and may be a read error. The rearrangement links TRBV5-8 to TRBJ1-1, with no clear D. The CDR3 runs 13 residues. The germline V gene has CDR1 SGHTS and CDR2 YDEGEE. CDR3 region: CATSPRRETEAFF. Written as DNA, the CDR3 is TGTGCCACCAGCCCAAGACGGGAAACTGAAGCTTTCTTT.

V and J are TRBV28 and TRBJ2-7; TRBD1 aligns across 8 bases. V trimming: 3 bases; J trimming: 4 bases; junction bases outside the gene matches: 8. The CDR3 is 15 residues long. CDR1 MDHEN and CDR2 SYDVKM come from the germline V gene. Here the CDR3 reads CASSFGFRGQYEQYF. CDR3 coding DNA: TGTGCCAGCAGTTTCGGGTTCAGGGGGCAATACGAGCAGTACTTC.

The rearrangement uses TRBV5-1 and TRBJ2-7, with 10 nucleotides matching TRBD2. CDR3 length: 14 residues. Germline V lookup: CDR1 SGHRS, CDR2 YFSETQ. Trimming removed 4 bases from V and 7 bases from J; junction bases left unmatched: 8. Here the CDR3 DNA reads TGCGCCAGCAGCGGGGGAGTAGCGGGAGGAGAGCAGTACTTC. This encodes CASSGGVAGGEQYF.

DNA of the CDR3: TGTGCCAGCAGCGAAATGCTAGCGGAAGCCTACCGGGAGACCCAGTACTTC. This translates into CASSEMLAEAYRETQYF. J is TRBJ2-5 and V is TRBV6-1; TRBD2 agrees at 7 bases. CDR1 is MNHNS, CDR2 SASEGT, per germline. V was pared by 6 bases and J by 5 bases, with 18 bases of the junction left unmatched. The CDR3 is made up of 17 amino acids.

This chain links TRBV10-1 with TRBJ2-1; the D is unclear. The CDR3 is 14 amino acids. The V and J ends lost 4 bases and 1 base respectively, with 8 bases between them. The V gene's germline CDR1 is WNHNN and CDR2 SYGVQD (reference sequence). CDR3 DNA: TGCGCCAGCAGTGTCGACATGTCCTACAATGAGCAGTTCTTC. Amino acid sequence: CASSVDMSYNEQFF.

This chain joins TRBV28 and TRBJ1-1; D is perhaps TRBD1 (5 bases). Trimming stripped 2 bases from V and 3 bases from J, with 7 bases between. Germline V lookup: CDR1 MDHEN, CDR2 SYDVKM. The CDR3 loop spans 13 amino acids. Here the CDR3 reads CASSLRGDTEAFF. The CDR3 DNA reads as TGTGCCAGCAGTTTACGGGGGGACACTGAAGCTTTCTTT.

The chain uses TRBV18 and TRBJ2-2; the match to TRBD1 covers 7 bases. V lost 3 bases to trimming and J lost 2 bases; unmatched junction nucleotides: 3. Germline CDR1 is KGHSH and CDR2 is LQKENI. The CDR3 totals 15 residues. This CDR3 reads CASSPRDRNTGELFF. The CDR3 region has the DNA TGTGCCAGCTCACCCCGGGACAGAAACACCGGGGAGCTGTTTTTT.

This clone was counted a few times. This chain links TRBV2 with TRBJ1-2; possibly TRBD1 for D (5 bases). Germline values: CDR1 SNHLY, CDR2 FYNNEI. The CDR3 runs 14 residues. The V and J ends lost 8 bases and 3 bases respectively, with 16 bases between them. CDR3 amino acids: CASYDPGLYYGYTF. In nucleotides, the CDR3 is TGTGCCAGCTACGACCCGGGACTGTACTATGGCTACACCTTC.